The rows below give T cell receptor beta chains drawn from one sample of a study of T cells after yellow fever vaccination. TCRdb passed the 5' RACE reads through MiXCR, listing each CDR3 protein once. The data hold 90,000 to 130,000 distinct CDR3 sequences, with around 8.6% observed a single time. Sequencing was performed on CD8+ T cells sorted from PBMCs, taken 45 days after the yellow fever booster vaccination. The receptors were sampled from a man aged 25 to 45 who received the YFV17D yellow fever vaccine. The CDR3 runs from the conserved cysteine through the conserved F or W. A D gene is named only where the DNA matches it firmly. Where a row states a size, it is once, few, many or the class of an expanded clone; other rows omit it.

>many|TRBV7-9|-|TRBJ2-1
TGTGCCAGCAGTTTTGACGGGGAGCAGTTCTTC
CASSFDGEQFF
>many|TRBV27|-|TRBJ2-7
TGTGCCAGCAGCTCGATAGCCCCCGACAGTTACCAATCCTTGGGCGAGCAGTACTTC
CASSSIAPDSYQSLGEQYF
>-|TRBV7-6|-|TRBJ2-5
TGTGCCAGCAGCCTTCTGACGATAAAACAAGAGACCCAGTACTTC
CASSLLTIKQETQYF
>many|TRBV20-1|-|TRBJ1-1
TGCAGTGCTAGAGTTTCTCAGGGCGGAATGAACACTGAAGCTTTCTTT
CSARVSQGGMNTEAFF
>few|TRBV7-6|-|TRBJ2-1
TGTGCCAGCAGCCAGGACCCCGGCGGTAACAATGAGCAGTTCTTC
CASSQDPGGNNEQFF
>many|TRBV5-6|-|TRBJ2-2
TGTGCCAGCAGCTTCTGGGGGTCCGGGGAGCTGTTTTTT
CASSFWGSGELFF
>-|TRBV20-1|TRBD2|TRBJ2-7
TGCAGTGCCCAGCCCGGACTAGCGGGAGATTACGAGCAGTACTTC
CSAQPGLAGDYEQYF
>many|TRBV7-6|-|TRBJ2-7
TGTGCCAGCAGCTTAGGGGGGGATTCCTACGAGCAGTACTTC
CASSLGGDSYEQYF
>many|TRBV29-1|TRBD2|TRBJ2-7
TGCAGCGGGAGATTAAGCGGGAGTCGTGAGCAGTACTTC
CSGRLSGSREQYF
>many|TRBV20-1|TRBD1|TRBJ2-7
TGCAGTGCTCTCGGACAGGGGGCTATCTACGAGCAGTACTTC
CSALGQGAIYEQYF
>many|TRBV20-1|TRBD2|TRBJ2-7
TGCAGTGCCTTAGGACTAGCGGGGGGCTACGAGCAGTACTTC
CSALGLAGGYEQYF
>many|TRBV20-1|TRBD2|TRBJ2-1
TGCAGTGCTGAACGACTAGCGGGGGGGTACAATGAGCAGTTCTTC
CSAERLAGGYNEQFF
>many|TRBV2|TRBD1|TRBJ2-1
TGTGCCAGAGGACAGGGGGAATATGAGCAGTTCTTC
CARGQGEYEQFF
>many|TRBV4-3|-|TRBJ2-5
TGCGCCAGCAGCCAAGAGGGGGCTGGATCCGGACAAGAGACCCAGTACTTC
CASSQEGAGSGQETQYF
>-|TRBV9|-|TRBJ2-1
TGTGCCAGCAGGCGGGGTGCTAGCGACACCTACAATGAGCAGTTCTTC
CASRRGASDTYNEQFF
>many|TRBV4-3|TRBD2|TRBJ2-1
TGCGCCAGCAGCCAAGAACTAGCGGACACCTACAATGAGCAGTTCTTC
CASSQELADTYNEQFF
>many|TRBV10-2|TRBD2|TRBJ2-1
TGCGCCAGTACAGAAATAGCGGGAGAGATTGTTGAGCAGTTCTTC
CASTEIAGEIVEQFF
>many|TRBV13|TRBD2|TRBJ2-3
TGTGCCAGCAGCTCCCGAAGTAGCGGGATAACAGATACGCAGTATTTT
CASSSRSSGITDTQYF
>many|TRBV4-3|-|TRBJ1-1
TGCGCCAGCAGCCATGGGGTAAACACTGAAGCTTTCTTT
CASSHGVNTEAFF
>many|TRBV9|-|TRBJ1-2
TGTGCCAGCAGCGCGTTTGGGGGCTACACCTTC
CASSAFGGYTF
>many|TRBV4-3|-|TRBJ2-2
TGCGCCAGCAGCAAAGGACAGTTCACCGGGGAGCTGTTTTTT
CASSKGQFTGELFF
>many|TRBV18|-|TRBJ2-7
TGTGCCAGCTCACCAAACAGGGAAGCCTACGAGCAGTACTTC
CASSPNREAYEQYF
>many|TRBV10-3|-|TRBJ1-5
TGTGCCATCAGCGCCCCGGGGGGGCCTGGTCAGCCCCAGCATTTT
CAISAPGGPGQPQHF
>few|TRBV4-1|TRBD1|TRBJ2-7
TGCGCCAGCAGCCCCGCCCCCCGGACAGGGGCCCACGAGCAGTACTTC
CASSPAPRTGAHEQYF
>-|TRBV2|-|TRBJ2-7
TGTGCCAGCACCGAGTACGGGCCCCTCAACGAGCAGTACTTC
CASTEYGPLNEQYF
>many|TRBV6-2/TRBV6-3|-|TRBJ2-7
TGTGCCAGCAGTCGCAATACGGTCGGAGTGAGAGTCGAGCAGTACTTC
CASSRNTVGVRVEQYF
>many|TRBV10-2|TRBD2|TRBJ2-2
TGCGCCAGCAGTGAGTCGACTAGCGGGAACACCGGGGAGCTGTTTTTT
CASSESTSGNTGELFF
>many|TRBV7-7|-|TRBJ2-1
TGTGCTAGCAGCTTAGCCAGTGACAATGAGCAGTTCTTC
CASSLASDNEQFF
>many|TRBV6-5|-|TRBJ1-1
TGTGCCAGCAGTTCACAGGGTGAGGACACTGAAGCTTTCTTT
CASSSQGEDTEAFF
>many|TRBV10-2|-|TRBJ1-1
TGCGCCAGCAGTGAGACCCCCCTCCTAGGGACTGAAGCTTTCTTT
CASSETPLLGTEAFF
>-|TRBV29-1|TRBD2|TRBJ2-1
TGCAGCGTTATCTCTGGAGCGGGAGGTGAGCAGTTCTTC
CSVISGAGGEQFF
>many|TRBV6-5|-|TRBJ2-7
TGTGCCAGCCGGCAGGGAGCAGGGGCTTACGAGCAGTACTTC
CASRQGAGAYEQYF
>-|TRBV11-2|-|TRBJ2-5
TGTGCCAGCAGCTTAACAAGGACAGAGTTGGCGACCCAGTACTTC
CASSLTRTELATQYF
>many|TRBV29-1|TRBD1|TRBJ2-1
TGCAGCGTTGAAGATCCAGGGACAGGGAAATACAATGAGCAGTTCTTC
CSVEDPGTGKYNEQFF
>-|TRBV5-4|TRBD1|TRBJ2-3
TGTGCCAGCAGTTCGGACAGGATCACAGATACGCAGTATTTT
CASSSDRITDTQYF
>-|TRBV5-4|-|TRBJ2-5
TGTGCCAGCGCGACGAACCCGGAGGAGACCCAGTACTTC
CASATNPEETQYF
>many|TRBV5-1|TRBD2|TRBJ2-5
TGCGCCAGCAGGCGGATACTAGCGGATCAAGAGACCCAGTACTTC
CASRRILADQETQYF
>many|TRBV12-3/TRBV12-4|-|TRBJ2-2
TGTGCCAGCAGTTTACAGACAGGCCCTGATACCGGGGAGCTGTTTTTT
CASSLQTGPDTGELFF
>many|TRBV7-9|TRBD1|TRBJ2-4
TGTGCCAGCAGCTCCGACAGGGGGAAAAACATTCAGTACTTC
CASSSDRGKNIQYF
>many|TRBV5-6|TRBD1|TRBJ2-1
TGTGCCAGCAGCTTGACGGGGACAGGGTTCTACAATGAGCAGTTCTTC
CASSLTGTGFYNEQFF
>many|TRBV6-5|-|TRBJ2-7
TGTGCCAGCAGTTACGAAGGGACGGGGTTCGCCGAGCAGTACTTC
CASSYEGTGFAEQYF
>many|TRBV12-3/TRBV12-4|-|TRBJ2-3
TGTGCCAGCAGTCTAGGGACCACAGATACGCAGTATTTT
CASSLGTTDTQYF
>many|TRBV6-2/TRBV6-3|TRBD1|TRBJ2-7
TGTGCCAGCAGTTACCCTTGGACAGGGGAATACTACGAGCAGTACTTC
CASSYPWTGEYYEQYF
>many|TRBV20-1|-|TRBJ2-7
TGCAGTGCTAAGGACGGGAGCACTTCCTACGAGCAGTACTTC
CSAKDGSTSYEQYF
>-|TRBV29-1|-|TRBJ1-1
TGCAGCGTTATCAAAGGATGGAATGAAGCTCTCTTT
CSVIKGWNEALF
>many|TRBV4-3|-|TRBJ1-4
TGCGCCAGCAGCCAAGAAGGGGACGACGGTGAAAAACTGTTTTTT
CASSQEGDDGEKLFF
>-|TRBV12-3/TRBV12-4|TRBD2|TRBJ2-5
TGTGCCAGCAGTTTCGGGAGCGGGGTTTTTCAGACCCAGTACTTC
CASSFGSGVFQTQYF
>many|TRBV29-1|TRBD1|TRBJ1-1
TGCAGCGTTGAACCTTACCGACAGGGAAGCACTGAAGCTTTCTTT
CSVEPYRQGSTEAFF
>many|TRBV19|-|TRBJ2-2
TGTGCCAGTAGTATAGTAACAGCGTACACCGGGGAGCTGTTTTTT
CASSIVTAYTGELFF
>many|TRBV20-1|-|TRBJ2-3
TGCAGTGCTAGAGACCCAGGGGATAAAGATACGCAGTATTTT
CSARDPGDKDTQYF
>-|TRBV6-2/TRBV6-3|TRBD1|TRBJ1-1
TGTGCCAGCAGTTCAATCGTGGACAGGGTAATGAACACTGAAGCTTTCTTT
CASSSIVDRVMNTEAFF
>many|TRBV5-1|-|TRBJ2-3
TGCGCCAGCAGCTTGGAGACAGATACGCAGTATTTT
CASSLETDTQYF
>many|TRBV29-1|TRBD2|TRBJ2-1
TGCAGCGTTGCCTTGACTAGCGCTCAAGCCTACAATGAGCAGTTCTTC
CSVALTSAQAYNEQFF
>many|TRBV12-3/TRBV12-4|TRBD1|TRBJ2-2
TGTGCCAGCAGTCTTACAGGGGTCACCGGGGAGCTGTTTTTT
CASSLTGVTGELFF
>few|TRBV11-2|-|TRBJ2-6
TGTGCCAGCAGCTTAGAGTACTCTGGGGCCAACGTCCTGACTTTC
CASSLEYSGANVLTF